The present T cell receptor beta chain was sequenced within a study of OX40 agonist ivuxolimab in advanced cancers. This table comes from immunoSEQ multiplex PCR, and its TCRdb copy is limited to in-frame clones, with some not included. This sample carries about 110,000 clones, more than 70% of them seen once, and the ten largest clones take 0.27%. The CDR3 is 16 amino acids. Germline CDR1 and CDR2: LGHNT and FRNRAP. V was pared by 4 bases and J by 4 bases, with 16 bases between. Patients with a history of autoimmune disease or on systemic immunosuppression were excluded. Blood sampling took place at baseline, cycle 4 day 1, and cycle 7 day 1.

The gene calls are TRBV12-5 and TRBJ1-4; tentative D call: TRBD1 (6 bases). Sequencing used CD4+ or CD8+ T cells sorted from blood, obtained in a trial of the OX40 agonist ivuxolimab. This clonotype originated in an adult with an advanced solid tumor such as melanoma, head and neck, liver or kidney cancer. CDR3 region: CASGSNPGGLNEKLFF. The DNA of the CDR3 is TGTGCTAGTGGTTCAAATCCGGGGGGCCTTAATGAAAAACTGTTTTTT.